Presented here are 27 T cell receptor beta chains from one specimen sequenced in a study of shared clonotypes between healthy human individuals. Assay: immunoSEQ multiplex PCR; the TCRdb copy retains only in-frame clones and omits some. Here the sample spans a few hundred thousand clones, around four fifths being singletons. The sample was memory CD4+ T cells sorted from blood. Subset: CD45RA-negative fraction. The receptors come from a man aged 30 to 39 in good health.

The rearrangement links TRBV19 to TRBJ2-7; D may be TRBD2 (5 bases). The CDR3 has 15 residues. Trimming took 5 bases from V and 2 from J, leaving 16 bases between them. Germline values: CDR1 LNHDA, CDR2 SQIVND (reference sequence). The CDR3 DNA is TGTGCCAGTAGTTACGGGGTCAGCTCTCCCTACGAGCAGTACTTC. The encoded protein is CASSYGVSSPYEQYF. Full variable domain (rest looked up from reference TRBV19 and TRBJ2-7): DGGITQSPKYLFRKEGQNVTLSCEQNLNHDAMYWYRQDPGQGLRLIYYSQIVNDFQKGDIAEGYSVSREKKESFPLTVTSAQKNPTAFYLCASSYGVSSPYEQYFGPGTRLTVT.

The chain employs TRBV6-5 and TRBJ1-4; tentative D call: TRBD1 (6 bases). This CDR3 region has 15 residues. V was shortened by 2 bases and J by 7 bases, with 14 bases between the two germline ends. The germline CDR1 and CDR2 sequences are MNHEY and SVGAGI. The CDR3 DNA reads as TGTGCCAGCAGTTACAGCTTAGAGGGGGGTGAAAAACTGTTTTTT. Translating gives CASSYSLEGGEKLFF.

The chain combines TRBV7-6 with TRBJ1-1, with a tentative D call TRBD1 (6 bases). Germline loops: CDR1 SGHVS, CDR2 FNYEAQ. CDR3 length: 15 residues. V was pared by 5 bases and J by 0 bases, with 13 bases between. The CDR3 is CASSPRTEMNTEAFF. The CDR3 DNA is TGTGCCAGCAGCCCTAGGACAGAAATGAACACTGAAGCTTTCTTT.

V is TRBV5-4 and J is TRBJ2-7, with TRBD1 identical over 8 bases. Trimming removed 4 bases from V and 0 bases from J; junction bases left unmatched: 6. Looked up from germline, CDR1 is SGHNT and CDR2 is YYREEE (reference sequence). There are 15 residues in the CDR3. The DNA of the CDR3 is TGTGCCAGCAGCCCCCGGGACAGGAGCTCCTACGAGCAGTACTTC. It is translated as CASSPRDRSSYEQYF. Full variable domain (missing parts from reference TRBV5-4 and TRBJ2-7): ETGVTQSPTHLIKTRGQQVTLRCSSQSGHNTVSWYQQALGQGPQFIFQYYREEENGRGNFPPRFSGLQFPNYSSELNVNALELDDSALYLCASSPRDRSSYEQYFGPGTRLTVT.

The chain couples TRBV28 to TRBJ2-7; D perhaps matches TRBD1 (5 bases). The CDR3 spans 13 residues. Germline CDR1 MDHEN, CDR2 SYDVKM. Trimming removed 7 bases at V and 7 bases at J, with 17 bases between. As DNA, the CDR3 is TGTGCCAGCAAAGACTCAGGGCGAATGGAGCAGTACTTC. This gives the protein CASKDSGRMEQYF.

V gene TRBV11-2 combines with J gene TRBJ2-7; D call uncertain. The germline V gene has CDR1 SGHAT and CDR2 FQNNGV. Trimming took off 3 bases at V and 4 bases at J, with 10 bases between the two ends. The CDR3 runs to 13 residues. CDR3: CASSLHPIYEQYF. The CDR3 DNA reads TGTGCCAGCAGCTTGCATCCGATTTACGAGCAGTACTTC.

CDR3 protein: CASRRAGAGGSYEQYF. The DNA for the CDR3 is TGTGCCAGCAGGAGGGCAGGGGCGGGAGGATCCTACGAGCAGTACTTC. This rearrangement joins TRBV2 to TRBJ2-7; 8 bases are shared with TRBD2. The CDR3 totals 16 residues. Losses at the gene ends were 6 bases for V and 1 base for J; bases not matched to a gene: 11. CDR1 is SNHLY, CDR2 FYNNEI, per germline.

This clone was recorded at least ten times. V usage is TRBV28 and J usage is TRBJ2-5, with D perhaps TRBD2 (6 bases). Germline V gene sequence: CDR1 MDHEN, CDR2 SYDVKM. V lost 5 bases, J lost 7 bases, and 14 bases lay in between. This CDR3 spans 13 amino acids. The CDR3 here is CASSPPGRGTQYF. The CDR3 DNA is TGTGCCAGCAGTCCCCCAGGGCGGGGGACCCAGTACTTC.

The CDR3 is CASSFRSGGKTYEQYF. The CDR3 DNA sequence: TGTGCCAGCAGCTTTCGTAGTGGCGGGAAGACCTACGAGCAGTACTTC. The rearrangement links TRBV7-9 to TRBJ2-7, with D possibly matching TRBD2 (6 bases). Trimming took off 3 bases at V and 2 bases at J, with 17 bases between the two ends. This CDR3 is built from 16 residues. Germline V gene sequence: CDR1 SEHNR, CDR2 FQNEAQ (reference sequence).

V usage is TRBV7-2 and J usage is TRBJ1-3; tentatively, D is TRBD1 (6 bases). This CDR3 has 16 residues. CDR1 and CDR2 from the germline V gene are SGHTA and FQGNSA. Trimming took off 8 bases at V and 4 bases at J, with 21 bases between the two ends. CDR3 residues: CASSPGGAGPGNTIYF. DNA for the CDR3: TGTGCCAGCTCCCCGGGGGGGGCAGGGCCGGGAAACACCATATATTTT.

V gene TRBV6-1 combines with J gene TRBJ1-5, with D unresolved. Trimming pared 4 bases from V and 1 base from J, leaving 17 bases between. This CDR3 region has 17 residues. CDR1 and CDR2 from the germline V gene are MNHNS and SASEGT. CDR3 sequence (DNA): TGTGCCAGCAGTGGGGCAATATGGGGTACGAGCAATCAGCCCCAGCATTTT. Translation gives CASSGAIWGTSNQPQHF.

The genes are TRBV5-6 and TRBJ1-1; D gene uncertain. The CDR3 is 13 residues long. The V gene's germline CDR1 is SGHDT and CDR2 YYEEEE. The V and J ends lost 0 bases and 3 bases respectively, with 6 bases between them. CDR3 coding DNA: TGTGCCAGCAGCTTGGTATCTCACACTGAAGCTTTCTTT. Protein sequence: CASSLVSHTEAFF.

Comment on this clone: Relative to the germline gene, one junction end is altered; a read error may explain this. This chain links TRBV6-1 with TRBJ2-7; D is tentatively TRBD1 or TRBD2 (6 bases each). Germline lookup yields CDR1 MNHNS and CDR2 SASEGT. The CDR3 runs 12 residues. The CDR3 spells CACRGLVYEQYF. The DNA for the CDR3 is TGTGCCTGCAGGGGACTGGTCTACGAGCAGTACTTC.

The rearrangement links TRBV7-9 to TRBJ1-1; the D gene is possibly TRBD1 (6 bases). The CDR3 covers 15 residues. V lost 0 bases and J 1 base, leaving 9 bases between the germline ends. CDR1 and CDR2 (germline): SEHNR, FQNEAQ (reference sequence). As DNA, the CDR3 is TGTGCCAGCAGCTTAGCGGGGGGCAGGAACACTGAAGCTTTCTTT. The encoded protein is CASSLAGGRNTEAFF.

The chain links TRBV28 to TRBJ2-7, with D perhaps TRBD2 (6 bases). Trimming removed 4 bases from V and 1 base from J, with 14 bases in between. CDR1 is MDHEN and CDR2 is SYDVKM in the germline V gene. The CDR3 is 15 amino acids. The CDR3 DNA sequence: TGTGCCAGCAGTTCCCCCTCGGCGGGATCCTACGAGCAGTACTTC. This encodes CASSSPSAGSYEQYF.

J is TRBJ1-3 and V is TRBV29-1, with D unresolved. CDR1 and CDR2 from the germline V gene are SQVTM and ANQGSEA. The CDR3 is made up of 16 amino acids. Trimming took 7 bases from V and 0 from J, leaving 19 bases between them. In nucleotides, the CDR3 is TGCAGCGCGGTGGGAGCGGGTGGCTTCTCTGGAAACACCATATATTTT. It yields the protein CSAVGAGGFSGNTIYF.

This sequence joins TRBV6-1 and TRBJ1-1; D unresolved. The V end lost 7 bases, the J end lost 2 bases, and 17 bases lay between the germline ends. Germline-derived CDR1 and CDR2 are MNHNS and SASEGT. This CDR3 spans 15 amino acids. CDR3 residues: CASTVRRQSNTEAFF. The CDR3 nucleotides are TGTGCCAGCACGGTTCGGCGCCAGTCAAACACTGAAGCTTTCTTT.

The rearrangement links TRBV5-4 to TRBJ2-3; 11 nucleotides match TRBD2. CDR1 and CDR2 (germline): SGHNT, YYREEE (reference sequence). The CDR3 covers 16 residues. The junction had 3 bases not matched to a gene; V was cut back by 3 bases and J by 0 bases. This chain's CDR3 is CASSSSGGFSTDTQYF. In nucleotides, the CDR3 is TGTGCCAGCAGCTCTAGCGGGGGGTTTAGCACAGATACGCAGTATTTT.

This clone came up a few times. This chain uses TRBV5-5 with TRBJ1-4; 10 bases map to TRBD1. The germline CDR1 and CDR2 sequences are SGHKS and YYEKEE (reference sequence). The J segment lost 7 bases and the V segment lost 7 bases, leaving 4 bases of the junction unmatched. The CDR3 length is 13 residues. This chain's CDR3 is CASGDRGGEKLFF. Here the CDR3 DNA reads TGTGCCAGCGGGGACAGGGGAGGTGAAAAACTGTTTTTT.

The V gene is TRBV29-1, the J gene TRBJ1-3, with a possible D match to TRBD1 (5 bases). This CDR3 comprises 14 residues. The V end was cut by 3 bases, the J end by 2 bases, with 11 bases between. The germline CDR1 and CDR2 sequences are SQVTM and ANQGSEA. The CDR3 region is CSVEGTATGNTIYF. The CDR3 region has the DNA TGCAGCGTTGAGGGGACGGCAACTGGAAACACCATATATTTT. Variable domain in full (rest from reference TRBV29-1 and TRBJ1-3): SAVISQKPSRDICQRGTSLTIQCQVDSQVTMMFWYRQQPGQSLTLIATANQGSEATYESGFVIDKFPISRPNLTFSTLTVSNMSPEDSSIYLCSVEGTATGNTIYFGEGSWLTVV.

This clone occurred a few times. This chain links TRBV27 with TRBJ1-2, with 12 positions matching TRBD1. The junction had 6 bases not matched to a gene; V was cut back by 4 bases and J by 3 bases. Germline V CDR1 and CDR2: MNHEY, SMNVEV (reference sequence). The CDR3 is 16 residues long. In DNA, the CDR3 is TGTGCCAGCAGTTCCCTCCGGGACAGGGGGCACTATGGCTACACCTTC. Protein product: CASSSLRDRGHYGYTF.

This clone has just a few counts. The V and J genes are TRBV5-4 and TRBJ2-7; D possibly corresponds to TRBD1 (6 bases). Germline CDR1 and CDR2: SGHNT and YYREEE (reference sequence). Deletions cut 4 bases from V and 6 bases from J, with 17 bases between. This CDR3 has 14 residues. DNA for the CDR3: TGTGCCAGCAGCCCCCATGGGACAACGGGCGAGCAGTACTTC. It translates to CASSPHGTTGEQYF. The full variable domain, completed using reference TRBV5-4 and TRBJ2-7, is ETGVTQSPTHLIKTRGQQVTLRCSSQSGHNTVSWYQQALGQGPQFIFQYYREEENGRGNFPPRFSGLQFPNYSSELNVNALELDDSALYLCASSPHGTTGEQYFGPGTRLTVT.

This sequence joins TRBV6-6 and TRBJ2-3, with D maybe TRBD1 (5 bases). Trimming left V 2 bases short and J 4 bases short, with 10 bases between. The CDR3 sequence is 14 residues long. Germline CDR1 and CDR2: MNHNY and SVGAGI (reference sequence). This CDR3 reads CASSYELGADTQYF. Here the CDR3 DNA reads TGTGCCAGCAGTTACGAGCTAGGGGCAGATACGCAGTATTTT.

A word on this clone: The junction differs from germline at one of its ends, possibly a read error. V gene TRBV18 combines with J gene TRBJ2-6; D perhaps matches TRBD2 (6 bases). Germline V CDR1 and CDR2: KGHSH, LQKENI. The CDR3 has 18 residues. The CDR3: CASSLTWDFTKSGQRPDF. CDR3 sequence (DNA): TGTGCCAGCTCATTGACGTGGGACTTTACAAAGTCGGGCCAACGTCCTGACTTC.

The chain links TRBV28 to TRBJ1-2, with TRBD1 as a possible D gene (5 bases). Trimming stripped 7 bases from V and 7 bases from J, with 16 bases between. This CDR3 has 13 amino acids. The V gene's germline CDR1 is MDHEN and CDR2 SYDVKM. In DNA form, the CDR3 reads TGTGCCAGCATGGCACAGGTTAAGGGTGGCTACACCTTC. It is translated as CASMAQVKGGYTF.

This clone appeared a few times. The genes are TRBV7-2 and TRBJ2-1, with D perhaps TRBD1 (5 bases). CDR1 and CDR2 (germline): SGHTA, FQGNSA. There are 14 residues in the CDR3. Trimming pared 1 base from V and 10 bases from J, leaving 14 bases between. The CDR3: CASSLGGGSTEQFF. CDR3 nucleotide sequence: TGTGCCAGCAGCTTAGGGGGCGGAAGTACGGAGCAGTTCTTC.

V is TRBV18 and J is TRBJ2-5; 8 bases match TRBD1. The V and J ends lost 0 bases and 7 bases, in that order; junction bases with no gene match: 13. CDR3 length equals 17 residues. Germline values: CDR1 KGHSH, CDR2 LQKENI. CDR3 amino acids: CASSPPGVAGGFGTQYF. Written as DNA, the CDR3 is TGTGCCAGCTCACCACCGGGAGTTGCAGGGGGCTTCGGGACCCAGTACTTC.